This TCR beta chain was identified during a study of technical replicates of blood from a few donors. Sequencing was performed with immunoSEQ multiplex PCR; in TCRdb, only in-frame clones are kept and a portion is missing. The data hold some 77,000 clones, with 95% to 97% observed a single time. This CDR3 contains 16 residues. The V gene's germline CDR1 is MNHEY and CDR2 SVGAGI. V shed 2 bases and J shed 6 bases, with 17 bases lying between them. Specimen: T cells isolated from PBMCs. This TCR came from a human donor in good health. The chain combines TRBV6-5 with TRBJ1-5; D ambiguous. CDR3 in DNA: TGTGCCAGCAGTTACAAAGGACTTCCCCCACTTCAGCCCCAGCATTTT. Protein product: CASSYKGLPPLQPQHF.